This TCR beta chain was sequenced in a study of early T cells in non-severe SARS-CoV-2 infection. Study in general: It was bulk RNA from unsorted whole blood that was sequenced, and the chains were unpaired.

CDR3 length equals 13 residues. CDR1 is DFQATT, CDR2 SNEGSKA, per germline (reference sequence). J lost 10 bases, V lost 1 base, and 6 bases had no gene match. Individually, cDNA molecules had unique molecular identifiers attached to them. TCRdb itself ran the 5' RACE reads through MiXCR, one entry per CDR3 protein. The sample has around 88,000 distinct CDR3 sequences, around 14% seen once. Study results and limitations: Clonotype matching in VDJdb favored anti-spike CD8 responses and did not capture private and CD4 specificities.

Concerning this clonotype: Its antigen is unknown.

Sequenced: whole blood. The chain is built from TRBV20-1 and TRBJ2-1, with 8 bases lining up with TRBD2. The receptor's source is an adult who was a healthcare worker with PCR-confirmed SARS-CoV-2 infection or an uninfected control (not recorded which). The CDR3 loop reads CSARAGLATEQFF. CDR3 DNA: TGCAGTGCTAGAGCAGGACTAGCAACGGAGCAGTTCTTC.